These 21 T cell receptor beta chains came from one sample sequenced in a study of beta chain features in type 1 diabetes. Sequencing targeted expressed TCRB transcripts, as all isolated RNA had been reverse transcribed. Produced via immunoSEQ multiplex PCR; TCRdb's table is partial and in-frame only. The sample shows around 58,000 clones, around 63% of them seen only once. Sequencing was done on a sample of Tregs from blood. The receptors derive from a woman aged 18-29 years in good health.

The chain joins TRBV19 to TRBJ2-3; 11 nucleotides align to TRBD2. Germline-derived CDR1 and CDR2 are LNHDA and SQIVND (reference sequence). Trimming at V came to 3 bases and at J to 3 bases, leaving 5 bases not matched to a gene. This CDR3 spans 16 amino acids. The CDR3 here is CASSITTSGKTDTQYF. The CDR3 DNA follows: TGTGCCAGTAGTATTACGACTAGCGGGAAGACAGATACGCAGTATTTT.

The J gene is TRBJ2-2, the V gene TRBV5-1; maybe TRBD2 (5 bases). Germline CDR1 is SGHRS and CDR2 is YFSETQ. The CDR3 consists of 15 residues. With 3 bases removed from V and 2 bases from J, the gap between germline ends came to 11 bases. The CDR3 nucleotides are TGCGCCAGCAGCTACACCGGGATTAACACCGGGGAGCTGTTTTTT. Its translation is CASSYTGINTGELFF.

The rearrangement joins TRBV28 to TRBJ1-6; D is possibly TRBD1 (6 bases). V was shortened by 2 bases and J by 4 bases, with 9 bases between the two germline ends. The CDR3 has 15 residues. Germline CDR1 is MDHEN and CDR2 is SYDVKM. The CDR3, as DNA: TGTGCCAGCAGTTTAGGTACAGGGTATAATTCACCCCTCCACTTT. Amino acid sequence: CASSLGTGYNSPLHF.

Turning to this clone: Different DNA sequences within this sample yield the same CDR3. The chain carries TRBV19 and TRBJ1-4, with D perhaps TRBD1 (5 bases). CDR1 and CDR2 (germline): LNHDA, SQIVND (reference sequence). The V and J ends lost 7 bases and 0 bases respectively, with 9 bases between them. This CDR3 contains 14 residues. CDR3 protein: CASTGGATNEKLFF. The CDR3 region has the DNA TGTGCCAGTACGGGAGGGGCAACTAATGAAAAACTGTTTTTT. The variable domain in full, with the rest retrieved from reference TRBV19 and TRBJ1-4, is DGGITQSPKYLFRKEGQNVTLSCEQNLNHDAMYWYRQDPGQGLRLIYYSQIVNDFQKGDIAEGYSVSREKKESFPLTVTSAQKNPTAFYLCASTGGATNEKLFFGSGTQLSVL.

The CDR3 coding sequence is TGTGCCAGCAGCCCCGGACTAGCGAATGAGCAGTTCTTC. It is translated as CASSPGLANEQFF. V and J are TRBV11-2 and TRBJ2-1; TRBD2 matches 9 bases. Germline assignment: CDR1 SGHAT and CDR2 FQNNGV. The CDR3 has 13 amino acids. The ends lost 5 bases at V and 7 bases at J; junction bases unmatched: 3. The full variable domain, in which reference TRBV11-2 and TRBJ2-1 provide the parts outside the CDR3, is EAGVAQSPRYKIIEKRQSVAFWCNPISGHATLYWYQQILGQGPKLLIQFQNNGVVDDSQLPKDRFSAERLKGVDSTLKIQPAKLEDSAVYLCASSPGLANEQFFGPGTRLTVL.

The chain couples TRBV18 to TRBJ1-2; 8 bases match TRBD1. CDR1 and CDR2 from the germline V gene are KGHSH and LQKENI. This CDR3 is built from 14 residues. V lost 3 bases, J lost 2 bases, and 2 bases stayed unmatched. CDR3 nucleotide sequence: TGTGCCAGCTCACCGAGGGACAGGAACTATGGCTACACCTTC. Translated: CASSPRDRNYGYTF.

This chain uses TRBV5-1 with TRBJ1-2; possibly TRBD1 for D (5 bases). V lost 0 bases and J lost 3, with 12 bases in between. Germline CDR1 reads SGHRS; CDR2 reads YFSETQ. This CDR3 region has 15 residues. The CDR3 nucleotides read TGCGCCAGCAGCTTGGCCGGGGGGTTGGACTATGGCTACACCTTC. The encoded protein is CASSLAGGLDYGYTF.

This clone was detected a few times. The chain joins TRBV7-9 to TRBJ1-4, with a weak D call TRBD1 (5 bases). Trimming shortened V by 1 base and J by 7 bases, and 13 bases separated the two germline ends. The CDR3 covers 15 residues. CDR1 is SEHNR, CDR2 FQNEAQ, per germline (reference sequence). CDR3 sequence reads: CASSLEAGLSEKLFF. CDR3 sequence (DNA): TGTGCCAGCAGCTTAGAGGCAGGGCTGAGTGAAAAACTGTTTTTT.

The chain joins TRBV5-6 to TRBJ1-2; maybe TRBD1 (6 bases). V was clipped by 2 bases and J by 6 bases, with 23 bases between them. Germline CDR1 is SGHDT and CDR2 is YYEEEE. This CDR3 comprises 17 residues. CDR3 loop: CASSFLGQGPPTDGYTF. The CDR3, as DNA: TGTGCCAGCAGCTTCTTAGGGCAGGGGCCACCCACGGATGGCTACACCTTC. Drawing the rest from reference TRBV5-6 and TRBJ1-2, the complete variable domain is DAGVTQSPTHLIKTRGQQVTLRCSPKSGHDTVSWYQQALGQGPQFIFQYYEEEERQRGNFPDRFSGHQFPNYSSELNVNALLLGDSALYLCASSFLGQGPPTDGYTFGSGTRLTVV.

This clone occurred a few times. Other DNA sequences from this sample encode an identical CDR3 as well. J is TRBJ2-2 and V is TRBV13, with D possibly being TRBD2 (6 bases). The germline V gene has CDR1 PRHDT and CDR2 FYEKMQ (reference sequence). Trimming cost V 6 bases and J 7 bases, with 24 bases left between them. The CDR3 length is 17 residues. The CDR3, as DNA: TGTGCCAGCAGTTCTCCGTTTGGGGAGGTCTCCGGCGGGGAGCTGTTTTTT. Protein sequence: CASSSPFGEVSGGELFF. Combining the CDR3 with reference TRBV13 and TRBJ2-2 gives the whole variable domain AAGVIQSPRHLIKEKRETATLKCYPIPRHDTVYWYQQGPGQDPQFLISFYEKMQSDKGSIPDRFSAQQFSDYHSELNMSSLELGDSALYFCASSSPFGEVSGGELFFGEGSRLTVL.

The chain employs TRBV7-2 and TRBJ1-1; 7 bases match TRBD1. From germline, CDR1 is SGHTA and CDR2 FQGNSA. V gave up 5 bases and J gave up 1 base; unmatched junction bases: 7. This CDR3 has 15 amino acids. The CDR3 sequence: CASSPQGGGNTEAFF. The CDR3 nucleotides read TGTGCCAGCAGCCCCCAAGGGGGCGGGAACACTGAAGCTTTCTTT.

The J gene is TRBJ2-2, the V gene TRBV18; 10 bases line up with TRBD2. CDR1 is KGHSH, CDR2 LQKENI, per germline. The CDR3 is 15 residues long. J lost 0 bases, V lost 6 bases, and 1 base had no gene match. The chain's CDR3 is CASSGLASNTGELFF. The CDR3 nucleotides read TGTGCCAGCTCGGGACTAGCGTCGAACACCGGGGAGCTGTTTTTT. The variable domain in full, completed from reference TRBV18 and TRBJ2-2, reads NAGVMQNPRHLVRRRGQEARLRCSPMKGHSHVYWYRQLPEEGLKFMVYLQKENIIDESGMPKERFSAEFPKEGPSILRIQQVVRGDSAAYFCASSGLASNTGELFFGEGSRLTVL.

The chain couples TRBV7-8 to TRBJ2-5, with 11 bases identical to TRBD2. Germline trimming cut 5 bases from V and 5 bases from J; bases unmatched to any gene: 7. In germline, CDR1 is SGHVS, CDR2 FQNEAQ. The CDR3 is 15 residues long. The CDR3 region has the DNA TGTGCCAGCAGCGATAGCGGGGGGGCCGGGGAGACCCAGTACTTC. Translating gives CASSDSGGAGETQYF.

CDR3 in amino acids: CASSAGASGRVTQYF. For the CDR3, the DNA is TGCGCCAGCAGCGCCGGGGCTAGCGGGAGGGTTACGCAGTATTTT. This chain connects TRBV10-2 to TRBJ2-3, with TRBD2 identical over 12 bases. This CDR3 has 15 residues. Germline V gene data show CDR1 as WSHSY and CDR2 as SAAADI. Trimming removed 6 bases from V and 8 bases from J; junction bases left unmatched: 9.

The CDR3 DNA reads as TGTGCCAGCAGCTTAAATACAGGGCACACCGGGGAGCTGTTTTTT. Its translation: CASSLNTGHTGELFF. The V call is TRBV7-2, the J call TRBJ2-2; D possibly corresponds to TRBD1 (6 bases). The germline V gene encodes CDR1 SGHTA and CDR2 FQGNSA. The V and J ends lost 2 bases and 3 bases respectively, with 10 bases between them. The CDR3 is made up of 15 amino acids. The full variable domain, with the rest looked up from reference TRBV7-2 and TRBJ2-2, is GAGVSQSPSNKVTEKGKDVELRCDPISGHTALYWYRQSLGQGLEFLIYFQGNSAPDKSGLPSDRFSAERTGGSVSTLTIQRTQQEDSAVYLCASSLNTGHTGELFFGEGSRLTVL.

The chain is built from TRBV7-8 and TRBJ2-1, with 13 bases that match TRBD2. Trimming at V came to 3 bases and at J to 6 bases, leaving 8 bases not matched to a gene. From germline, CDR1 is SGHVS and CDR2 FQNEAQ. The CDR3 is made up of 17 amino acids. The CDR3 DNA is TGTGCCAGCAGCTTGCAACCGGGACTAGCGGGACTCAATGAGCAGTTCTTC. Translated, it gives CASSLQPGLAGLNEQFF.

The V call is TRBV18, the J call TRBJ1-1; tentatively, D is TRBD1 (5 bases). V lost 2 bases, J lost 7 bases, and 17 bases lay in between. Germline V gene lookup returns CDR1 KGHSH and CDR2 LQKENI. The CDR3 has 15 residues. The CDR3 spells CASSPSTVSGGEAFF. As DNA, the CDR3 is TGTGCCAGCTCACCATCGACAGTGTCGGGAGGTGAAGCTTTCTTT.

The chain uses TRBV7-2 and TRBJ2-3; 9 bases line up with TRBD2. CDR3 length equals 14 residues. Losses at the gene ends were 5 bases for V and 5 bases for J; bases not matched to a gene: 5. Germline V lookup: CDR1 SGHTA, CDR2 FQGNSA. The CDR3, as DNA: TGTGCCAGCAGCGGCGGGAGGGTAGTAGATACGCAGTATTTT. Translated: CASSGGRVVDTQYF.

The chain uses TRBV6-1 and TRBJ2-7; 11 bases are a match to TRBD2. In germline, CDR1 is MNHNS, CDR2 SASEGT. V shed 0 bases and J 2 bases; nucleotides not matched to a gene: 9. This CDR3 has 18 amino acids. The CDR3 sequence: CASSEAPPGLAATYEQYF. The CDR3 DNA follows: TGTGCCAGCAGTGAAGCTCCCCCGGGACTAGCGGCCACCTACGAGCAGTACTTC.

This clone occurred a few times. The chain employs TRBV7-2 and TRBJ2-1; D may be TRBD1 (6 bases). The germline V and J ends were trimmed by 4 bases and 7 bases, with 14 bases remaining between them. The CDR3 length is 14 residues. Germline V gene data show CDR1 as SGHTA and CDR2 as FQGNSA. In DNA, the CDR3 is TGTGCCAGCAGCTCACGGGGACAAGGAAATGAGCAGTTCTTC. It yields the protein CASSSRGQGNEQFF.

The count of this clone is one. This chain connects TRBV5-1 to TRBJ1-3; tentative D call: TRBD1 (5 bases). CDR1 SGHRS and CDR2 YFSETQ come from the germline V gene. V gave up 1 base and J gave up 0 bases, with 8 bases separating them. The CDR3 is 15 residues long. CDR3 sequence: CASSLTGDSGNTIYF. The CDR3 nucleotides are TGCGCCAGCAGCTTGACAGGAGACTCTGGAAACACCATATATTTT.